The clone carrying this T cell receptor beta chain was counted only a few times. Its antigen is unidentified. These data come from a study of T-cell reconstitution after alpha-beta-depleted transplantation in children. Study-wide results and caveats: It was reported that alpha-beta T cells came from several hundred expanded graft clones (about two months after transplant). T-cell numbers and diversity one year post-transplant derived largely from freshly generated T cells. Day-60 TCRbeta diversity that was high in some patients was derived from surviving recipient T cells and thymic progenitors.

Preparation of the TCRbeta library used unique molecular identifiers. TCRdb processed the PCR reads anew with MiXCR; each CDR3 protein has one entry. Of about 310,000 distinct CDR3 sequences listed, approximately 23% are singletons. In germline, CDR1 is SGHTA, CDR2 FQGNSA. The CDR3 contains 14 residues. Trimming at V came to 5 bases and at J to 8 bases, leaving 11 bases not matched to a gene. Sequencing was performed on PBMCs, mostly from graft donor cells, taken 180 days after TCRalphabeta/CD19-depleted stem cell transplant. The chain recombines TRBV7-2 with TRBJ1-2, with 7 bases aligning to TRBD1. This clonotype originated in a male patient younger than 18 who had a stem cell transplant for acute lymphoblastic leukemia, so the T cells may come from the graft donor. The CDR3 sequence: CASSPRGFLGGYTF. CDR3 DNA: TGTGCCAGCAGCCCCAGGGGGTTCCTTGGGGGCTACACCTTC.